The T cell receptor (beta chain) under discussion was sequenced for a study of T cell responses to AZD1222 COVID-19 vaccine. As for this clone: The antigen remains undetermined.

Study observations and caveats: No day 14 peak samples; only post-peak repertoires were characterized. Clonal diversity was possibly underestimated, and white British individuals and females predominated among donors. Spike-specific TCR repertoires showed rising breadth and depth after two AZD1222 doses.

Data came from immunoSEQ multiplex PCR; TCRdb stores just in-frame clones and leaves some out. The table shows roughly 72,000 clones, with 85% occurring only once. V was pared by 3 bases and J by 1 base, with 5 bases between. Germline CDR1 reads KGHDR; CDR2 reads SFDVKD. CDR3 size: 13 residues. The source was peripheral blood, collected on day 0 of AZD1222 vaccination. This receptor was obtained from an adult in good health. The genes are TRBV24-1 and TRBJ1-1, with TRBD1 as a possible D gene (5 bases). CDR3 loop: CATSDTGNTEAFF. DNA of the CDR3: TGTGCCACCAGTGATACAGGGAACACTGAAGCTTTCTTT.